A selection of T cell receptor beta chains follows, all from one sample in a study of blood T cell repertoires in COVID-19. Only in-frame clones appear in the TCRdb table, and some are missing; sequencing was by immunoSEQ multiplex PCR. This table holds roughly 150,000 clones, about 92% found once. The sample taken for sequencing was peripheral blood. The receptors were gathered from a woman aged 60-75 years with COVID-19, enrolled during active disease. Each CDR3 is given with its conserved first and last residue. A D gene is named only where the DNA matches it firmly. Clone size is not always given. Where it is, it says once, few, many or a class for expanded clones.

DNA	CDR3	size	D	V	J
TGCGCCAGCAGCCAAGATAGGGACATCTATAATTCACCCCTCCACTTT	CASSQDRDIYNSPLHF	few	NA	TRBV4-3	TRBJ1-6
TGTGCCAGCAGCTTGGTTGGACAGGGGAGCAAGACCCAGTACTTC	CASSLVGQGSKTQYF	NA	TRBD1	TRBV5-4	TRBJ2-5
TGTGCCAGCAGTCGGACTAGCGCTGGTGAGACCCAGTACTTC	CASSRTSAGETQYF	NA	TRBD2	TRBV6-2/TRBV6-3	TRBJ2-5
TGTGCCAGCAGTGAATATATACAGCACGAAGCTTTCTTT	CASSEYIQHEAFF	NA	NA	TRBV25-1	TRBJ1-1
TGTGCCAGCAGCTTAGTTTGGGGCCTAGACACCGGGGAGCTGTTTTTT	CASSLVWGLDTGELFF	NA	NA	TRBV7-2	TRBJ2-2
TGCGCCAGCAGCTCAGTGTACGGCGCCAGGGCTGAAGCTTTCTTT	CASSSVYGARAEAFF	NA	NA	TRBV5-1	TRBJ1-1
TGTGCCAGAAGCCTCGCCGCGGCAGCGGACTACGAGCAGTACTTC	CARSLAAAADYEQYF	NA	NA	TRBV7-5	TRBJ2-7
TGTGCCAGCAGCCTCGACACAAACTATGGCTACACCTTC	CASSLDTNYGYTF	NA	NA	TRBV7-2	TRBJ1-2
TGTGCCAGCAGTCCGTCCCGACAGGTCCTCTATGGCTACACCTTC	CASSPSRQVLYGYTF	NA	NA	TRBV6-5	TRBJ1-2
TGTGCCAGCAGCTCGTTAGGAGGACAGGGAGACTATGGCTACACCTTC	CASSSLGGQGDYGYTF	once	TRBD1	TRBV7-2	TRBJ1-2
TGTGCCAGCAGCCAAACACAGGGGAACACTGAAGCTTTCTTT	CASSQTQGNTEAFF	once	NA	TRBV3-1/TRBV3-2	TRBJ1-1
TGTGCCAGCAGTGACAGGAGTAGCAATCAGCCCCAGCATTTT	CASSDRSSNQPQHF	NA	NA	TRBV27	TRBJ1-5
TGTGCCAGTACAATTACAGGGGTTAATGAAAAACTGTTTTTT	CASTITGVNEKLFF	few	TRBD1	TRBV19	TRBJ1-4
TGTGCCAGCAGTTTGGTTGGCAGCTATGGCTACACCTTC	CASSLVGSYGYTF	NA	NA	TRBV12-3/TRBV12-4	TRBJ1-2
TGCAGCGTTGAAGGGGAGACTTCCAGCTCCTACGAGCAGTACTTC	CSVEGETSSSYEQYF	NA	NA	TRBV29-1	TRBJ2-7
TGCAGTGCTAGTACAGACCAAGAGACCCAGTACTTC	CSASTDQETQYF	NA	NA	TRBV20-1	TRBJ2-5
TGTGCCAGCAATTACAGGGGGGGCGGAACTGAAGCTTTCTTT	CASNYRGGGTEAFF	once	TRBD1	TRBV6-5	TRBJ1-1
TGTGCCAGTAGTATACAGGGGGCTAACTATGGCTACACCTTC	CASSIQGANYGYTF	NA	TRBD1	TRBV19	TRBJ1-2
TGTGCCAGCAGCTTAGGAACAGGGGTCACTGAAGCTTTCTTT	CASSLGTGVTEAFF	once	TRBD1	TRBV11-1	TRBJ1-1
TGTGCCAGCAGCCCCGGGACAGGGTTCCGTGCCGAGCAGTACTTC	CASSPGTGFRAEQYF	NA	TRBD1	TRBV9	TRBJ2-7